The next 31 T cell receptor beta chains were all read from a single sample in a study of blood T cell repertoires in COVID-19 (dated by TCRdb to 2019 to 2021). The library was prepared using the immunoSEQ multiplex PCR assay. What TCRdb holds here is the immuneACCESS table cut down to in-frame rearrangements. Part of the clones is not present; checked against another copy, under half of the missing clones reflect an unresolved V gene, and the others are unexplained. In this sample the table shows 50,000 or so clones, around 90% of which occur a single time. The ten top clones hold roughly an eighth of the sample. The specimen sequenced was peripheral blood. These receptor sequences come from a man aged 55 to 69 with active COVID-19.

The chain couples TRBV28 to TRBJ1-1, with 8 bases identical to TRBD1. After removal of 4 bases from V and 2 bases from J, the junction contained 15 bases not matched to a gene. This CDR3 spans 18 amino acids. Germline loops: CDR1 MDHEN, CDR2 SYDVKM. The CDR3 is CASSSLLQGAQGNTEAFF. The CDR3 DNA reads TGTGCCAGCAGTTCCTTACTCCAGGGGGCCCAGGGTAACACTGAAGCTTTCTTT.

This clone has only a few counts. The chain links TRBV28 to TRBJ2-4, with D possibly TRBD2 on 5 matching bases. V was shortened by 8 bases and J by 12 bases, with 20 bases between the two germline ends. The CDR3 contains 13 residues. Germline V gene sequence: CDR1 MDHEN, CDR2 SYDVKM. The CDR3 region is CASSTDLNSGQYF. The CDR3 DNA is TGTGCCAGCTCCACCGATCTAAACAGCGGTCAGTACTTC.

This chain links TRBV10-3 with TRBJ2-1; 10 bases are a match to TRBD2. The ends lost 3 bases at V and 7 bases at J; junction bases unmatched: 6. This CDR3 has 15 amino acids. The germline CDR1 and CDR2 sequences are ENHRY and SYGVKD. The CDR3 region is CAISEPGLAANEQFF. The CDR3 DNA reads TGTGCCATCAGTGAACCCGGACTAGCGGCGAATGAGCAGTTCTTC.

The CDR3 DNA reads TGCAGTGCTAGTGTAAGCGGGACTTCCTACGAGCAGTACTTC. As protein: CSASVSGTSYEQYF. The chain uses TRBV20-1 and TRBJ2-7; 7 bases align to TRBD2. Germline V gene lookup returns CDR1 DFQATT and CDR2 SNEGSKA (reference sequence). V lost 3 bases and J lost 1; bases outside the gene matches: 6. The CDR3 covers 14 residues.

The chain joins TRBV28 to TRBJ2-7, with 9 bases aligning to TRBD1. CDR1 MDHEN and CDR2 SYDVKM come from the germline V gene. CDR3 length: 15 amino acids. V dropped 5 bases and J dropped 5; count of bases not matched to a gene: 10. CDR3 amino acids: CASSPTGQGVHEQYF. DNA of the CDR3: TGTGCCAGCAGTCCCACGGGACAGGGAGTCCACGAGCAGTACTTC.

V gene TRBV5-8 combines with J gene TRBJ1-2, with 11 nucleotides matching TRBD1. Per the germline V gene, CDR1 is SGHTS and CDR2 is YDEGEE. With 3 bases clipped from V and 1 base from J, the junction kept 5 bases outside the gene matches. The CDR3 sequence is 16 residues long. The CDR3 DNA reads as TGTGCCAGCAGCTGGGCGGGGACAGGGGGTAACTATGGCTACACCTTC. Its translation is CASSWAGTGGNYGYTF.

This rearrangement joins TRBV7-3 to TRBJ2-1; weak D call: TRBD1 (6 bases). The CDR3 is 16 amino acids. Looked up from germline, CDR1 is SGHTA and CDR2 is FQGTGA. The V end was cut by 5 bases, the J end by 10 bases, with 24 bases between. CDR3 region: CASSPSKPTGSGEQFF. In DNA, the CDR3 is TGTGCCAGCAGCCCCTCAAAACCGACAGGCTCTGGGGAGCAGTTCTTC. The full variable domain, completed using reference TRBV7-3 and TRBJ2-1, is GAGVSQTPSNKVTEKGKYVELRCDPISGHTALYWYRQSLGQGPEFLIYFQGTGAADDSGLPNDRFFAVRPEGSVSTLKIQRTERGDSAVYLCASSPSKPTGSGEQFFGPGTRLTVL.

This clone occurred a few times. This chain joins TRBV27 and TRBJ1-5; TRBD1 matches 7 bases. Unmatched junction bases numbered 8, after V lost 5 bases and J lost 1 base. There are 16 residues in the CDR3. Germline V lookup: CDR1 MNHEY, CDR2 SMNVEV (reference sequence). The CDR3 loop reads CASSPHRGGSNQPQHF. DNA for the CDR3: TGTGCCAGCAGTCCCCACAGGGGCGGAAGCAATCAGCCCCAGCATTTT.

V is TRBV28 and J is TRBJ1-2; the match to TRBD1 covers 9 bases. The CDR3 loop spans 16 amino acids. Germline V gives CDR1 MDHEN, CDR2 SYDVKM. J was trimmed by 4 bases and V by 6 bases; bases with no gene match: 12. Written as DNA, the CDR3 is TGTGCCAGCAGCGATCCACAGGGGGCCTTCCTCTATGGCTACACCTTC. Translated, it gives CASSDPQGAFLYGYTF.

The chain links TRBV5-1 to TRBJ2-3, with TRBD2 matching over 13 bases. The CDR3 extends over 17 amino acids. The V gene end was trimmed by 1 base and the J gene end by 0 bases; junction bases not matched to a gene: 2. CDR1 and CDR2 (germline): SGHRS, YFSETQ. CDR3 loop: CASSLTLAGGSTDTQYF. CDR3 sequence (DNA): TGCGCCAGCAGCTTGACACTAGCGGGGGGGAGCACAGATACGCAGTATTTT.

This chain links TRBV7-6 with TRBJ2-2; the match to TRBD2 covers 9 bases. Trimming cost V 5 bases and J 5 bases; bases outside gene matches: 12. The CDR3 runs 17 residues. Germline-derived CDR1 and CDR2 are SGHVS and FNYEAQ. As DNA, the CDR3 is TGTGCCAGCAGCCAGACGATAGCGGGAGCGGGGACCGGGGAGCTGTTTTTT. This encodes CASSQTIAGAGTGELFF. Full variable domain (outside the CDR3, taken from reference TRBV7-6 and TRBJ2-2): GAGVSQSPRYKVTKRGQDVALRCDPISGHVSLYWYRQALGQGPEFLTYFNYEAQQDKSGLPNDRFSAERPEGSISTLTIQRTEQRDSAMYRCASSQTIAGAGTGELFFGEGSRLTVL.

This chain joins TRBV6-5 and TRBJ2-3; D ambiguous. V shed 3 bases and J shed 6 bases, with 16 bases lying between them. In germline, CDR1 is MNHEY, CDR2 SVGAGI. The CDR3 runs to 15 residues. CDR3 region: CASSYSGADWDTQYF. DNA for the CDR3: TGTGCCAGCAGTTATTCTGGCGCGGATTGGGATACGCAGTATTTT.

This chain uses TRBV29-1 with TRBJ1-2; 7 bases align to TRBD1. With 6 bases clipped from V and 2 bases from J, the junction kept 6 bases outside the gene matches. CDR3 length: 13 amino acids. The germline V gene has CDR1 SQVTM and CDR2 ANQGSEA. DNA of the CDR3: TGCAGCGTACCACAGGGGAAAAACTATGGCTACACCTTC. Translating it yields CSVPQGKNYGYTF.

V usage is TRBV9 and J usage is TRBJ2-5; D is possibly TRBD2 (6 bases). The CDR3 consists of 13 residues. CDR1 and CDR2 from the germline V gene are SGDLS and YYNGEE. Trimming removed 6 bases from V and 5 bases from J, with 14 bases in between. This CDR3 is CASTGGDLETQYF. In DNA, the CDR3 is TGTGCCAGCACGGGCGGGGATCTGGAGACCCAGTACTTC.

Worth noting for this clone: Given a much more abundant clone one base away, this may be a read error. This sample includes further DNA sequences coding for the same CDR3. This chain links TRBV6-4 with TRBJ2-7; D is possibly TRBD2 (6 bases). The germline CDR1 and CDR2 sequences are MRHNA and SNTAGT. Trimming took off 2 bases at V and 0 bases at J, with 14 bases between the two ends. CDR3 length: 16 amino acids. In DNA, the CDR3 is TGTGCCAGCAGTGACGGATTAGCGGATAGCTCCTACGAGCAGTACTTC. Its translation is CASSDGLADSSYEQYF.

This rearrangement joins TRBV3-1 (or the pseudogene TRBV3-2) to TRBJ2-7, with 10 bases lining up with TRBD2. Germline V gene data show CDR1 as LGHDT and CDR2 as YNNKEL (reference sequence). The CDR3 has 17 amino acids. The junction had 11 bases not matched to a gene; V was cut back by 1 base and J by 5 bases. CDR3 protein: CASSQGVRSGRLDEQYF. CDR3 DNA sequence: TGTGCCAGCAGCCAAGGGGTCCGTAGCGGGAGGCTCGACGAGCAGTACTTC.

The chain employs TRBV27 and TRBJ1-1, with a tentative D call TRBD1 (6 bases). Germline-derived CDR1 and CDR2 are MNHEY and SMNVEV (reference sequence). CDR3 length equals 13 residues. Trimming pared 5 bases from V and 5 bases from J, leaving 12 bases between. As DNA, the CDR3 is TGTGCCAGCAGTACCCTCAGGGGAACTGAAGCTTTCTTT. This gives the protein CASSTLRGTEAFF.

This rearrangement joins TRBV4-3 to TRBJ2-7; D is ambiguous. The CDR3 runs to 15 residues. Trimming removed 0 bases at V and 1 base at J, with 10 bases between. Germline V gene data show CDR1 as LGHNA and CDR2 as YSLEER. For the CDR3, the DNA is TGCGCCAGCAGCCAAGATTTCGGCGGATCCTACGAGCAGTACTTC. Translated, it gives CASSQDFGGSYEQYF.

The V gene is TRBV3-1 (or the pseudogene TRBV3-2), the J gene TRBJ1-4, with 9 bases matching TRBD1. After removal of 2 bases from V and 10 bases from J, the junction contained 5 bases not matched to a gene. The CDR3 covers 14 residues. CDR1 and CDR2 from the germline V gene are LGHDT and YNNKEL (reference sequence). The CDR3 DNA is TGTGCCAGCAGCCAAAGGACAGGGGAGGGAAAACTGTTTTTT. Translated: CASSQRTGEGKLFF.

This chain connects TRBV12-5 to TRBJ2-3; 9 bases are shared with TRBD1. Trimming cost V 6 bases and J 1 base; bases outside gene matches: 5. CDR3 length: 15 residues. Germline lookup yields CDR1 LGHNT and CDR2 FRNRAP. This CDR3 is CASGLGQGRTDTQYF. In DNA form, the CDR3 reads TGTGCTAGTGGGCTTGGACAGGGGCGCACAGATACGCAGTATTTT.

This clone was found once. The rearrangement links TRBV2 to TRBJ2-7; no clear D. Germline V gene lookup returns CDR1 SNHLY and CDR2 FYNNEI. The CDR3 consists of 15 residues. V lost 4 bases, J lost 0 bases, and 13 bases lay in between. The CDR3 is CASSVYQASSYEQYF. CDR3 bases: TGTGCCAGCAGTGTCTATCAGGCGAGCTCCTACGAGCAGTACTTC.

The gene calls are TRBV6-4 and TRBJ2-6, with a weak D call TRBD1 (6 bases). CDR3 size: 15 residues. Trimming left V 6 bases short and J 2 bases short, with 11 bases between. Germline assignment: CDR1 MRHNA and CDR2 SNTAGT. The CDR3 region has the DNA TGTGCCAGCAGCGCACAGGGTACTGGGGCCAACGTCCTGACTTTC. Amino acids: CASSAQGTGANVLTF.

This chain links TRBV19 with TRBJ1-2, with 9 bases fitting TRBD1. Germline V gene sequence: CDR1 LNHDA, CDR2 SQIVND (reference sequence). Trimming removed 5 bases from V and 7 bases from J; junction bases left unmatched: 11. The CDR3 has 15 residues. The chain's CDR3 is CASSPQGARGIGYTF. The CDR3 DNA follows: TGTGCCAGTAGTCCACAGGGGGCGCGGGGGATTGGCTACACCTTC.

The V gene is TRBV30, the J gene TRBJ1-6; D gene ambiguous. The germline CDR1 and CDR2 sequences are GTSNPN and SVGIG (reference sequence). The CDR3 sequence is 12 residues long. V was pared by 4 bases and J by 7 bases, with 8 bases between. Written as DNA, the CDR3 is TGTGCCTGGAATCTCAGGAATTCACCCCTCCACTTT. Protein sequence: CAWNLRNSPLHF.

This clone has a single count. The genes are TRBV12-5 and TRBJ1-6; 8 positions agree with TRBD1. Losses at the gene ends were 5 bases for V and 0 bases for J; bases not matched to a gene: 12. Germline V gene sequence: CDR1 LGHNT, CDR2 FRNRAP. The CDR3 spans 19 residues. CDR3 nucleotides: TGTGCTAGTGGTAACCCCGGGACAGGTCCTTCCTCCTATAATTCACCCCTCCACTTT. Translation gives CASGNPGTGPSSYNSPLHF.

The rearrangement uses TRBV20-1 and TRBJ2-7; 11 nucleotides align to TRBD1. This CDR3 has 15 residues. Germline V gives CDR1 DFQATT, CDR2 SNEGSKA (reference sequence). V lost 6 bases and J lost 2; bases outside the gene matches: 9. The CDR3 spells CSASRRDRGTYEQYF. CDR3 sequence (DNA): TGCAGTGCGAGTCGCCGGGACAGGGGGACCTACGAGCAGTACTTC.

The chain couples TRBV21-1 to TRBJ2-3; TRBD2, the D gene given by the table, was not confirmed from the DNA. TRBV21-1 corresponds to a pseudogene. The CDR3 totals 17 residues. The CDR3 here is CASSKRLGRAKSDTQYF. For the CDR3, the DNA is TGTGCCAGCAGCAAAAGGCTAGGCAGAGCAAAATCGGATACGCAGTATTTT.

This chain joins TRBV5-4 and TRBJ2-7, with a tentative D call TRBD1 (5 bases). Trimming removed 1 base at V and 5 bases at J, with 10 bases between. The V gene's germline CDR1 is SGHNT and CDR2 YYREEE (reference sequence). This CDR3 contains 13 residues. CDR3 sequence: CASSLTGINEQYF. The CDR3 nucleotides read TGTGCCAGCAGCTTGACAGGTATCAACGAGCAGTACTTC.

The chain joins TRBV6-5 to TRBJ1-2, with D unclear. With 6 bases removed from V and 7 bases from J, the gap between germline ends came to 18 bases. From germline, CDR1 is MNHEY and CDR2 SVGAGI. This CDR3 region has 14 residues. The CDR3 loop reads CASSPGPGNGGYTF. For the CDR3, the DNA is TGTGCCAGCAGCCCGGGTCCGGGGAATGGTGGCTACACCTTC.

The CDR3 sequence is CASSQDGAGGQDTQYF. The CDR3 DNA reads TGCGCCAGCAGCCAAGATGGTGCAGGGGGACAGGATACGCAGTATTTT. The chain is built from TRBV4-1 and TRBJ2-3; 7 bases are shared with TRBD1. J gave up 6 bases and V 0 bases, and 9 bases lay outside the gene matches. CDR1 is MGHRA, CDR2 YSYEKL, per germline. CDR3 length equals 16 residues.

To note about this clone: The sample holds other DNA sequences that translate to the same CDR3. This sequence joins TRBV12-3 or TRBV12-4 and TRBJ1-5, with D unresolved. There are 13 residues in the CDR3. Trimming took 2 bases from V and 1 from J, leaving 3 bases between them. The DNA for the CDR3 is TGTGCCAGCAGTTTACGGAGCAATCAGCCCCAGCATTTT. Translating gives CASSLRSNQPQHF.